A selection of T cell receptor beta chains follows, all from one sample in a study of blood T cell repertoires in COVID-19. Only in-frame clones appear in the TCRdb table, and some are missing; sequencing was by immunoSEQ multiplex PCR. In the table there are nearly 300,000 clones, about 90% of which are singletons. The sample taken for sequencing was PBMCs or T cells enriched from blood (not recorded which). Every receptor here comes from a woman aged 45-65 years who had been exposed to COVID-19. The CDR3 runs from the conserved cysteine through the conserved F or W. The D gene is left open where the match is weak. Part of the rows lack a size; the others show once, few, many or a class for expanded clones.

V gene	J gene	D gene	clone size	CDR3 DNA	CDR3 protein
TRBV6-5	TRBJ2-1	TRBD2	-	TGTGCCAGCAGCCCCGGGGGGGCGTCCTACAATGAGCAGTTCTTC	CASSPGGASYNEQFF
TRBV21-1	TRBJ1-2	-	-	TGTGCCAGCAGCAAAGAGCCCAGACAGGGAGGCTACACCTTC	CASSKEPRQGGYTF
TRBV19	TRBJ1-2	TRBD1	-	TGTGCCAGTAGTCCAAAGACAGGGCATCCCTCTGGCTACACCTTC	CASSPKTGHPSGYTF
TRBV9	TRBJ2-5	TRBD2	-	TGTGCCAGCAGCATCGCGCCCCTTCTAGCGGGGGGGCAAGAGACCCAGTACTTC	CASSIAPLLAGGQETQYF
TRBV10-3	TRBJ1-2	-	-	TGTGCCATCAGTGAGATACAGGGACCATATGGCTACACCTTC	CAISEIQGPYGYTF
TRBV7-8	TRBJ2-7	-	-	TGTGCCAGCAGCCAGAGGGACCGGGGGACCTACGAGCAGTACTTC	CASSQRDRGTYEQYF
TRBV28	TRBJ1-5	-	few	TGTGCCAGCAGGGGGGCAGCCCGCAATCAGCCCCAGCATTTT	CASRGAARNQPQHF
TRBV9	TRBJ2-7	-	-	TGTGCCAGCAGCGAAGCTCGACAGGCCGGGATCTACGAGCAGTACTTC	CASSEARQAGIYEQYF
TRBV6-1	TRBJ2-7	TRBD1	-	TGTGCCAGCAGTGAACGGAAGGGGGCGGACGACGAGCAGTACTTC	CASSERKGADDEQYF
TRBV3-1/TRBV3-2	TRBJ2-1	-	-	TGTGCCAGCAGCCGAATCCCGACAGCCTACAATGAGCAGTTCTTC	CASSRIPTAYNEQFF
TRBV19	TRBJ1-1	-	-	TGTGCCAGTAGTATGACAGATCAGGTAGCTGAAGCTTTCTTT	CASSMTDQVAEAFF
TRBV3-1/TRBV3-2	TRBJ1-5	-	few	TGTGCCAGCAGCGCCCAAAGGGGGCCCCAGCATTTT	CASSAQRGPQHF
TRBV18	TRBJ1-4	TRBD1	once	TGTGCCAGCTCCCGAGGACAGGGGATGTCGGCTAATGAAAAACTGTTTTTT	CASSRGQGMSANEKLFF
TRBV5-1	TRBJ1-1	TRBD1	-	TGCGCCAGCAGCCAAATCCAGGGGGCTGAAGCTTTCTTT	CASSQIQGAEAFF
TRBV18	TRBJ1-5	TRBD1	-	TGTGCCAGCTCAGATGACCAGGGGGCACATCAGCCCCAGCATTTT	CASSDDQGAHQPQHF
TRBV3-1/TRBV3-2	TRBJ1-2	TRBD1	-	TGTGCCAGCAGCCAAGGGACAGGGGACTATGGCTACACCTTC	CASSQGTGDYGYTF
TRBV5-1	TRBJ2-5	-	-	TGCGCCAGCAGCTTGGAGGACGGGAGGACCCAGTACTTC	CASSLEDGRTQYF
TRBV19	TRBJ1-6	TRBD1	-	TGTGCCAGCACTACAGGGGGCTCCTATAATTCACCCCTCCACTTT	CASTTGGSYNSPLHF
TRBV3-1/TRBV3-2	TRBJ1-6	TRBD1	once	TGTGCCAGCAGCTCCAGGGGGTATAATAATTCACCCCTCCACTTT	CASSSRGYNNSPLHF
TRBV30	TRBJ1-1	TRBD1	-	TGTGCCTGGGTCAGGGGGAAGAACACTGAAGCTTTCTTT	CAWVRGKNTEAFF
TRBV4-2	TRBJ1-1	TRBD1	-	TGTGCCAGCAGCCCCCCGACCCTGGGGACAGGGTCGGCTTTCTTT	CASSPPTLGTGSAFF
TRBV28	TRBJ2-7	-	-	TGTGCCAGCAGAGAAACCAGCTCCTACGAGCAGTACTTC	CASRETSSYEQYF
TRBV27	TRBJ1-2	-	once	TGTGCCAGCAGTTTACAGTATCCAGGGAGGGAGCAAAACTATGGCTACACCTTC	CASSLQYPGREQNYGYTF
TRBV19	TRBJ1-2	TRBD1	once	TGTGCCAGTAGTATATTGGAAGGGGGCGCTGACTATGGCTACACCTTC	CASSILEGGADYGYTF
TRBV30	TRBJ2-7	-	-	TGTGCCTGGAGTGTAAGGTCCCCCGGAGGCGAGCAGTACTTC	CAWSVRSPGGEQYF
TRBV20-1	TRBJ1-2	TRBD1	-	TGCAGTGCTAGTTCCGACAGGGGGATTGTGGGCTACACCTTC	CSASSDRGIVGYTF
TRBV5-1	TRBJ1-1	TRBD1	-	TGCGCCAGCAGCTTGTACAGGGGTGGCGGCACTGAAGCTTTCTTT	CASSLYRGGGTEAFF
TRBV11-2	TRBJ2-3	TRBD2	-	TGTGCCAGCCTAGATCCTTCGGGACTAGCCCCAGATACGCAGTATTTT	CASLDPSGLAPDTQYF
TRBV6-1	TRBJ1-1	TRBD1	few	TGTGCCAGCAGTGAAACACCGGGACAGGGGAACACTGAAGCTTTCTTT	CASSETPGQGNTEAFF
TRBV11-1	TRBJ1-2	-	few	TGTGCCAGCAGCTTAGACAGTACCTATGGCTACACCTTC	CASSLDSTYGYTF
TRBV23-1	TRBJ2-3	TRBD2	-	TGCGTCAGCCCTCATAGCGGGGGTATCCCCACAGATACGCAGTATTTT	CVSPHSGGIPTDTQYF
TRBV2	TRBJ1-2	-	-	TGTGCCGGCAGTGACGGGGCTAACTATGGCTACACCTTC	CAGSDGANYGYTF
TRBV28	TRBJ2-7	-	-	TGTGCCAGCAGTTTACCCGCTAAGCTCGCCGAGCAGTACTTC	CASSLPAKLAEQYF
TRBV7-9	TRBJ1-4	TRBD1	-	TGTGCCAGCAGCTTAGGGAGGGCAGGGGGTGAAAAACTGTTTTTT	CASSLGRAGGEKLFF
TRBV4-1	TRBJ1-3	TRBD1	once	TGCGCCAGCAGCCAACAGGGGGGCTCTGGAAACACCATATATTTT	CASSQQGGSGNTIYF
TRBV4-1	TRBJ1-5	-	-	TGCGCCAGCAGCCAAGATCGGTATAGCAATCAGCCCCAGCATTTT	CASSQDRYSNQPQHF
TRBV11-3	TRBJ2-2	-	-	TGTGCCAGCAGCAAAGGACTCAACACCGGGGAGCTGTTTTTT	CASSKGLNTGELFF
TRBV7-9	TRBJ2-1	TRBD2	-	TGTGCCAGCAGCTTAGTCGGTCGGGGGGTCTCCTACAATGAGCAGTTCTTC	CASSLVGRGVSYNEQFF
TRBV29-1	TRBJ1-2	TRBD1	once	TGCAGCATCAGACAGGGGGCGTTAGATGGCTACACCTTC	CSIRQGALDGYTF
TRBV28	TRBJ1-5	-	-	TGTGCCAGCAGTTTCAGTTCAGGGGAGAGTCAGCCCCAGCATTTT	CASSFSSGESQPQHF
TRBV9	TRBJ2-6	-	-	TGTGCCAGCAGCGTACAGGCTGGGGCCAACGTCCTGACTTTC	CASSVQAGANVLTF